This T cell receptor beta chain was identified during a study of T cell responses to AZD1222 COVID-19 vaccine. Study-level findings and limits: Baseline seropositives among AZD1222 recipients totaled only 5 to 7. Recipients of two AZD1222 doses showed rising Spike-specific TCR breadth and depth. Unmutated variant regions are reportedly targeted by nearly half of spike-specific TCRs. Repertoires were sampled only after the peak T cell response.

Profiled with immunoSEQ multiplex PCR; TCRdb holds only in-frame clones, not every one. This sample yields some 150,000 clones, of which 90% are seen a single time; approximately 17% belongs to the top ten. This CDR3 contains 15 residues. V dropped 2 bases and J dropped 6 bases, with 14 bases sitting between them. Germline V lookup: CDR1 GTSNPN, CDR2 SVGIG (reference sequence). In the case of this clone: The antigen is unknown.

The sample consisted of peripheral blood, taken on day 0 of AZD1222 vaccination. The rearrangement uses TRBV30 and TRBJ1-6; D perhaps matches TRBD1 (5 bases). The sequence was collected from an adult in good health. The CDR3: CAWSTLRGFNSPLHF. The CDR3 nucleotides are TGTGCCTGGAGTACCCTCCGGGGGTTTAATTCACCCCTCCACTTT.